Listed here are 3 T cell receptor beta chains from one sample, sequenced in a study of cytomegalovirus exposure and HLA in healthy donors. The PCR was carried out with 60 Vbeta primers and 13 Jbeta primers. Assay used: immunoSEQ multiplex PCR; TCRdb lists only in-frame clones, some missing. The repertoire holds roughly 200,000 clones, with 82% as singletons. The sample taken for sequencing was PBMCs. These receptors all stem from a woman in her forties in good health and CMV-seronegative.

The chain combines TRBV9 with TRBJ1-4; 7 bases match TRBD1. This CDR3 spans 15 amino acids. Germline V gene sequence: CDR1 SGDLS, CDR2 YYNGEE. Trimming at V came to 4 bases and at J to 8 bases, leaving 11 bases not matched to a gene. The CDR3 region is CASSLSGGLQEKLFF. DNA for the CDR3: TGTGCCAGCAGCCTCTCAGGGGGTTTGCAAGAAAAACTGTTTTTT.

This clone was recorded only once. The chain combines TRBV10-1 with TRBJ2-1; 8 nucleotides agree with TRBD2. Germline CDR1 is WNHNN and CDR2 is SYGVQD (reference sequence). V dropped 9 bases and J dropped 4; count of bases not matched to a gene: 26. CDR3 length equals 20 residues. The CDR3 DNA follows: TGCGCCAGATTGGTCCGAACCGGGAGCGGGAGCAGGGTTATTTACAATGAGCAGTTCTTC. Protein sequence: CARLVRTGSGSRVIYNEQFF.

This chain links TRBV7-2 with TRBJ2-7; D remains ambiguous. The CDR3 totals 14 residues. Per the germline V gene, CDR1 is SGHTA and CDR2 is FQGNSA. V lost 1 base to trimming and J lost 0 bases, with 7 bases between them. CDR3 coding DNA: TGTGCCAGCAGCTTAGATACGGGCTCCTACGAGCAGTACTTC. It specifies CASSLDTGSYEQYF.